The clone carrying this TCR beta chain has just a few counts. Its antigen is undetermined. The sample originates from a study of blood T cells in healthy people across ages. Overall study findings and caveats: More naive CD4+ cells and higher diversity marked long-lived donors relative to aged donors. Reliance upon unsorted PBMCs precluded definitive naive versus antigen-experienced comparison.

CDR1 is SGHRS and CDR2 is YFSETQ in the germline V gene. With 4 bases removed from V and 1 base from J, the gap between germline ends came to 12 bases. The CDR3 spans 14 residues. Combining a sample-barcoded 5' primer with a J-beta primer mix, a second PCR ran for roughly 7 to 11 cycles. TCRdb reprocessed the 5' RACE reads via MiXCR and lists one record per CDR3 protein. Here the sample spans about 1 million distinct CDR3 sequences, about 25% being singletons. These data were likewise used in another study, on T cells of mothers and their children. That paper adds: A few healthy Caucasian mothers served as donors, and their six children did as well. Each mother yielded more than 9 million TCR beta CDR3 reads. Each child yielded a few million reads.

The sequenced material came from blood. The TCR originated in a girl aged 2 to 9 in good health. V usage is TRBV5-1 and J usage is TRBJ2-7; D may be TRBD1 or TRBD2 (5 bases each). This chain's CDR3 is CASSQTGQSYEQYF. The CDR3 DNA reads TGCGCCAGCAGCCAGACGGGGCAATCCTACGAGCAGTACTTC.